This T cell receptor (beta chain) was recorded in a study of shared clonotypes between healthy human individuals. Germline values: CDR1 SGDLS, CDR2 YYNGEE. V was shortened by 1 base and J by 0 bases, with 12 bases between the two germline ends. The CDR3 contains 16 residues. Naive CD8 isolation took CD45RO-negative cells positively selected for CCR7 and excluded terminally differentiated effector memory CD45RA+ cells. Several immunoSEQ plates received, in even portions, the genomic DNA of each subset. Libraries were prepared by immunoSEQ multiplex PCR; TCRdb keeps only in-frame clonotypes and omits some of them. Of about 2.2 million clones detected, around 93% appear once; the ten largest clones hold approximately 1.7%.

This sequence joins TRBV9 and TRBJ2-3; no definite D call. The material sequenced was naive CD8+ T cells from PBMCs. This clonotype originated in a man aged 18 to 35 in good health. Some clones in this sample may be carry-over from other donors' samples. CDR3 in DNA: TGTGCCAGCAGCGTATTCAGTTCTGCTAGCACAGATACGCAGTATTTT. It is translated as CASSVFSSASTDTQYF.